What follows describes a single TCR beta chain. V lost 3 bases to trimming and J lost 4 bases, with 10 bases between them. CDR1 is PRHDT, CDR2 FYEKMQ, per germline (reference sequence). The CDR3 consists of 14 residues. This record comes from a study of cytomegalovirus exposure and HLA in healthy donors. The primer mix had 60 Vbeta and 13 Jbeta primers. Profiling relied on immunoSEQ multiplex PCR, and the TCRdb table lists in-frame clones only, not all of them. The data show 150,000 to 250,000 clones, with around 80% seen just once and around 4.8% held by the top ten. The receptor comes from a woman in her twenties or thirties in good health and CMV-seropositive. The chain employs TRBV13 and TRBJ1-5; D perhaps matches TRBD1 (5 bases). Material: PBMCs. As DNA, the CDR3 is TGTGCCAGCAGCTTCTCAGGGCCGAATCAGCCCCAGCATTTT. Translating gives CASSFSGPNQPQHF. The complete variable domain, with remaining parts taken from reference TRBV13 and TRBJ1-5, reads AAGVIQSPRHLIKEKRETATLKCYPIPRHDTVYWYQQGPGQDPQFLISFYEKMQSDKGSIPDRFSAQQFSDYHSELNMSSLELGDSALYFCASSFSGPNQPQHFGDGTRLSIL.